This T cell receptor (beta chain) came from a study of PD-L1 blockade in urothelial cancer. The repertoire was sequenced with immunoSEQ multiplex PCR; TCRdb's copy has only in-frame clones and lacks some. The sample has 120,000 or so clones; around 86% are singletons. CDR3 length equals 13 residues. Trimming removed 3 bases from V and 6 bases from J, with 8 bases in between. Germline-derived CDR1 and CDR2 are KGHSH and LQKENI. The sample's time point: peripheral blood 6 weeks after treatment start. V is TRBV18 and J is TRBJ2-2; the D gene is possibly TRBD2 (6 bases). The clonotype originates from a man aged 50-59 years with urothelial cancer. The specimen comprised PBMCs, sampled around atezolizumab (anti-PD-L1) treatment. CDR3 nucleotides: TGTGCCAGCTCACCGGGGGGATCCGGGGAGCTGTTTTTT. As protein: CASSPGGSGELFF.